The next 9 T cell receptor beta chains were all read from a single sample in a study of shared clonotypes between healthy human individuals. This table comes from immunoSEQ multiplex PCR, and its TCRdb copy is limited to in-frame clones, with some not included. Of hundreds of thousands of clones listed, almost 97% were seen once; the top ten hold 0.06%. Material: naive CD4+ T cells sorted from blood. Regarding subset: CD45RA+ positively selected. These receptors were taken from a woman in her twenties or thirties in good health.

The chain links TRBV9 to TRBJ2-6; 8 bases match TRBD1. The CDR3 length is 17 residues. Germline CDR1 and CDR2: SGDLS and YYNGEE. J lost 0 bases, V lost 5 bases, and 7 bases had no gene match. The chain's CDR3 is CASSDGQGLSGANVLTF. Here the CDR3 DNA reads TGTGCCAGCAGTGACGGACAGGGCCTCTCTGGGGCCAACGTCCTGACTTTC.

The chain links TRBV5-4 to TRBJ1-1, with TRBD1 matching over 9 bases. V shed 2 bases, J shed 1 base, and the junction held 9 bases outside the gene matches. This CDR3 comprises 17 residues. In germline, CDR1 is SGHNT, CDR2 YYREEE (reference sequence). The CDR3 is CASSFSGTGWGNTEAFF. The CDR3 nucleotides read TGTGCCAGCAGCTTTTCGGGGACAGGGTGGGGGAACACTGAAGCTTTCTTT.

CDR3 sequence: CASSTPGHHNEKLFF. The CDR3 DNA is TGTGCCAGCAGTACACCGGGACACCATAATGAAAAACTGTTTTTT. V usage is TRBV28 and J usage is TRBJ1-4; D may be TRBD1 (6 bases). CDR3 length: 15 amino acids. Trimming took off 5 bases at V and 4 bases at J, with 14 bases between the two ends. CDR1 is MDHEN, CDR2 SYDVKM, per germline.

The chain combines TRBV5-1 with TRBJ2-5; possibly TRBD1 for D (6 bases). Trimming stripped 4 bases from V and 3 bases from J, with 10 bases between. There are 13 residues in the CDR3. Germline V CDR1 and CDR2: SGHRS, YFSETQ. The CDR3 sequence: CASSPGAKETQYF. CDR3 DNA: TGCGCCAGCAGCCCAGGGGCGAAAGAGACCCAGTACTTC.

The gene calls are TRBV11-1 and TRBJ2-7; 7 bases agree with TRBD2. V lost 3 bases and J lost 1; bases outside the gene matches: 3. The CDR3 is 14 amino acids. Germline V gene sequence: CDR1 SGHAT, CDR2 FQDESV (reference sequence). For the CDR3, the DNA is TGTGCCAGCAGCTTTCGCGGGAGTTCCTACGAGCAGTACTTC. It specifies CASSFRGSSYEQYF. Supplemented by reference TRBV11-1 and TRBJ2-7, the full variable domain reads EAEVAQSPRYKITEKSQAVAFWCDPISGHATLYWYRQILGQGPELLVQFQDESVVDDSQLPKDRFSAERLKGVDSTLKIQPAELGDSAMYLCASSFRGSSYEQYFGPGTRLTVT.

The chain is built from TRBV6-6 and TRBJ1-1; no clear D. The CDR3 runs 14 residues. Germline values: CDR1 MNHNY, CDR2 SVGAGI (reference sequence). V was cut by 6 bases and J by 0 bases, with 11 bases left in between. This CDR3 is CASSWGLMNTEAFF. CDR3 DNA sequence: TGTGCCAGCAGCTGGGGTTTGATGAACACTGAAGCTTTCTTT.

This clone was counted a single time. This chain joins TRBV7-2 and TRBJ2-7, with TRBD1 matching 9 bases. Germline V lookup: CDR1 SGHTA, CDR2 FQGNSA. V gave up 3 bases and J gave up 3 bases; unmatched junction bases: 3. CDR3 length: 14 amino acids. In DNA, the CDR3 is TGTGCCAGCAGCTTGGGGACAGGGATCTACGAGCAGTACTTC. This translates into CASSLGTGIYEQYF.

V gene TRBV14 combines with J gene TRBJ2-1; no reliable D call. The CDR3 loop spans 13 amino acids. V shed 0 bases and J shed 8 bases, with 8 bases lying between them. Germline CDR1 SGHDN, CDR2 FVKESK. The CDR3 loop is CASSQDLFYEQFF. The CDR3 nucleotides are TGTGCCAGCAGCCAAGATCTCTTCTATGAGCAGTTCTTC.

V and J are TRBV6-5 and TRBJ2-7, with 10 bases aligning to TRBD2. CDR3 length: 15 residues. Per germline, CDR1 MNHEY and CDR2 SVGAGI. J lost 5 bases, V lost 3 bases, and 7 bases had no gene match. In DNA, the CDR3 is TGTGCCAGCAGTTATTCACTAGCGGGACACCACGAGCAGTACTTC. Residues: CASSYSLAGHHEQYF.